Below are 7 T cell receptor beta chains sequenced from a single sample in a study of control samples from healthy donors and cancer patients. Here immunoSEQ multiplex PCR was the method, and the copy in TCRdb shows in-frame clones only, minus some. The sample shows 65,000 to 95,000 clones, over 75% of them seen only once. Sequencing used blood. Receptors originate from a middle-aged man in good health.

This chain uses TRBV5-6 with TRBJ2-2; 11 bases fit TRBD1. The germline V gene encodes CDR1 SGHDT and CDR2 YYEEEE. J gave up 5 bases and V 4 bases, and 7 bases lay outside the gene matches. This CDR3 region has 16 residues. The CDR3 protein is CASSRGQGAGTGELFF. The CDR3 nucleotides are TGTGCCAGCAGCAGAGGACAGGGGGCGGGTACCGGGGAGCTGTTTTTT.

The chain couples TRBV7-2 to TRBJ1-1, with 7 bases that match TRBD1. This CDR3 contains 13 residues. Trimming cost V 4 bases and J 5 bases; bases outside gene matches: 4. Germline CDR1 and CDR2: SGHTA and FQGNSA. CDR3 region: CASSSGGGTEAFF. The CDR3 bases are TGTGCCAGCAGCTCAGGGGGAGGAACTGAAGCTTTCTTT.

The chain links TRBV7-3 to TRBJ2-3; D gene uncertain. CDR1 is SGHTA and CDR2 is FQGTGA in the germline V gene. This CDR3 is built from 13 residues. V was trimmed by 4 bases and J by 6 bases, leaving 11 bases between them. This CDR3 reads CASSSHGADTQYF. The CDR3 bases are TGTGCCAGCAGCTCTCACGGAGCCGATACGCAGTATTTT.

As regards this clone: The same CDR3 also results from other DNA sequences found in this sample. Written as DNA, the CDR3 is TGTGCCAGCAGCTTAGCTGTCGGTGGCTACACCTTC. This sequence encodes CASSLAVGGYTF. The genes are TRBV7-2 and TRBJ1-2; no reliable D call. Trimming cost V 0 bases and J 7 bases, with 6 bases left between them. The CDR3 contains 12 residues. The germline V gene encodes CDR1 SGHTA and CDR2 FQGNSA.

A note on this clone: This sample also contains other DNA sequences that code for the same CDR3. This chain uses TRBV5-1 with TRBJ2-3; a possible D gene is TRBD1 (6 bases). Germline V CDR1 and CDR2: SGHRS, YFSETQ. The length of the CDR3 is 15 residues. V lost 0 bases, J lost 0 bases, and 8 bases lay in between. This CDR3 reads CASSLGTVSTDTQYF. In DNA, the CDR3 is TGCGCCAGCAGCTTGGGGACAGTTAGCACAGATACGCAGTATTTT.

This chain joins TRBV7-9 and TRBJ1-2; D gene ambiguous. Trimming took 2 bases from V and 2 from J, leaving 9 bases between them. The CDR3 has 14 residues. CDR1 is SEHNR, CDR2 FQNEAQ, per germline (reference sequence). CDR3 amino acids: CASSLTGFNYGYTF. Written as DNA, the CDR3 is TGTGCCAGCAGCTTAACTGGGTTCAACTATGGCTACACCTTC.

The gene calls are TRBV6-4 and TRBJ2-7; 8 bases align to TRBD1. Germline V gives CDR1 MRHNA, CDR2 SNTAGT. The CDR3 has 20 amino acids. V lost 2 bases to trimming and J lost 2 bases; unmatched junction nucleotides: 20. The CDR3 DNA reads as TGTGCCAGCAGTGACAATTGGACAGGGCGACCGGCAGGTACTCCCTACGAGCAGTACGTC. It is translated as CASSDNWTGRPAGTPYEQYV.